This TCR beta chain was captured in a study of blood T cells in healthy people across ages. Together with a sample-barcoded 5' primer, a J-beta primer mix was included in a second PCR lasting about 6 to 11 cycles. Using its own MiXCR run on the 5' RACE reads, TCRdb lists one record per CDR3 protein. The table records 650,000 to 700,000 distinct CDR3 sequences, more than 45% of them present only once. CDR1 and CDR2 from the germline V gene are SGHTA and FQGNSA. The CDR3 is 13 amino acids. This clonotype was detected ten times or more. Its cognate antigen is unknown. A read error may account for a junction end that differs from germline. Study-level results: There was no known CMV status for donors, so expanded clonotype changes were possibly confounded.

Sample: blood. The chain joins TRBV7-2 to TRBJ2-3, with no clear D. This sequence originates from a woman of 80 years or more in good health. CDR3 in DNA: TGTGCCGGCAGCTCGCCACCCTCAGATACGCAGTATTTT. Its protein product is CAGSSPPSDTQYF.